The clone carrying this T cell receptor beta chain was recorded at least ten times. MiXCR, applied by TCRdb to the RACE reads, yields one record per CDR3 protein. The sample shows about 39,000 distinct CDR3 sequences, about 13% of them seen only once. Time point noted: patch test 3, about 24 weeks after DPC sensitization. The treatment: therapeutic diphenylcyclopropenone sensitization with weekly scalp DPC. Total RNA extraction was carried out from unfractionated whole blood. The data belong to a study of human T cells and chemical hapten exposure. This CDR3 has 16 amino acids. The germline V gene encodes CDR1 KGHSH and CDR2 LQKENI. Trimming removed 0 bases from V and 3 bases from J, with 14 bases in between.

The chain combines TRBV18 with TRBJ1-2, with D unclear. The source was whole blood, collected in connection with sensitization to the hapten diphenylcyclopropenone (DPC). The sequence was obtained from a woman in her forties with alopecia areata. Some clones in this sample may be carry-over from other donors' samples. CDR3 nucleotide sequence: TGTGCCAGCTCACCACCGAGGGCGGACCCCTACTATGGCTACACCTTC. Encoded protein: CASSPPRADPYYGYTF.